These 20 T cell receptor beta chains came from one sample sequenced in a study of CD8 T cells in ankylosing spondylitis. One entry per CDR3 protein, called by TCRdb with MiXCR from the 5' RACE reads. The sample holds over 95,000 distinct CDR3 sequences, 8% to 10% seen once. The sequencing input was blood, either unsorted or a sorted T cell fraction (not recorded which). The receptors were gathered from a male donor with ankylosing spondylitis or in good health (not recorded which).

This clonotype showed up many times. The chain combines TRBV19 with TRBJ1-5, with D unresolved. Germline lookup yields CDR1 LNHDA and CDR2 SQIVND (reference sequence). The CDR3 spans 14 residues. V was clipped by 3 bases and J by 5 bases, with 11 bases between them. The CDR3: CASSIPGLYQPQHF. The CDR3 DNA reads as TGTGCCAGTAGTATTCCGGGGTTGTATCAGCCCCAGCATTTT. Drawing the rest from reference TRBV19 and TRBJ1-5, the complete variable domain is DGGITQSPKYLFRKEGQNVTLSCEQNLNHDAMYWYRQDPGQGLRLIYYSQIVNDFQKGDIAEGYSVSREKKESFPLTVTSAQKNPTAFYLCASSIPGLYQPQHFGDGTRLSIL.

This clonotype was seen ten or more times. The genes are TRBV12-3 or TRBV12-4 and TRBJ1-1; TRBD1 matches 7 bases. The CDR3 runs to 13 residues. V shed 8 bases, J shed 3 bases, and the junction held 6 bases outside the gene matches. The CDR3: CASCRQGDTEAFF. The CDR3 DNA sequence: TGTGCCAGCTGTCGGCAGGGGGACACTGAAGCTTTCTTT.

The chain uses TRBV2 and TRBJ2-1, with TRBD2 matching 9 bases. Looked up from germline, CDR1 is SNHLY and CDR2 is FYNNEI. Trimming cost V 10 bases and J 1 base; bases outside gene matches: 17. The CDR3 is made up of 18 amino acids. The chain's CDR3 is CAITPAGGSGSSYNEQFF. In nucleotides, the CDR3 is TGTGCCATCACCCCCGCGGGAGGTAGCGGGAGTTCCTACAATGAGCAGTTCTTC.

The rearrangement links TRBV4-3 to TRBJ1-4; a weak D match, TRBD1 (5 bases). Germline loops: CDR1 LGHNA, CDR2 YSLEER. Trimming pared 0 bases from V and 0 bases from J, leaving 11 bases between. The length of the CDR3 is 17 residues. The CDR3 spells CASSQESGLATNEKLFF. CDR3 coding DNA: TGCGCCAGCAGCCAAGAGTCAGGGCTTGCAACTAATGAAAAACTGTTTTTT.

The V call is TRBV29-1, the J call TRBJ2-7; D might be TRBD1 (6 bases). V lost 0 bases and J lost 6, with 15 bases in between. From germline, CDR1 is SQVTM and CDR2 ANQGSEA. The CDR3 consists of 14 residues. The CDR3 sequence: CSVEESGTYLEQYF. The CDR3 nucleotides are TGCAGCGTTGAAGAGTCGGGGACATATCTCGAGCAGTACTTC.

V and J are TRBV20-1 and TRBJ2-5; D may be TRBD1 or TRBD2 (5 bases each). Germline CDR1 reads DFQATT; CDR2 reads SNEGSKA (reference sequence). Trimming took off 0 bases at V and 5 bases at J, with 19 bases between the two ends. The CDR3 sequence is 16 residues long. CDR3: CSARDGIAPEGETQYF. The CDR3 DNA sequence: TGCAGTGCTAGAGATGGAATAGCTCCCGAGGGGGAGACCCAGTACTTC.

This clonotype has a count of ten or more. This sequence joins TRBV29-1 and TRBJ2-3; 7 nucleotides line up with TRBD2. There are 13 residues in the CDR3. In germline, CDR1 is SQVTM, CDR2 ANQGSEA. The V gene end was trimmed by 7 bases and the J gene end by 2 bases; junction bases not matched to a gene: 6. The CDR3 DNA reads as TGCAGCGCCCAAAGCGGGGTCACAGATACGCAGTATTTT. It yields the protein CSAQSGVTDTQYF.

Many counts were recorded for this clonotype. The gene calls are TRBV20-1 and TRBJ1-5, with D hard to call. The germline CDR1 and CDR2 sequences are DFQATT and SNEGSKA (reference sequence). This CDR3 comprises 13 residues. V lost 4 bases and J 3 bases, leaving 10 bases between the germline ends. In DNA, the CDR3 is TGCAGTGCTAAGGCCAGTTACAATCAGCCCCAGCATTTT. This codes for CSAKASYNQPQHF.

This clonotype was picked up many times. The chain is built from TRBV11-2 and TRBJ2-2, with 7 bases fitting TRBD1. The CDR3 sequence is 14 residues long. The ends lost 5 bases at V and 6 bases at J; junction bases unmatched: 6. In germline, CDR1 is SGHAT, CDR2 FQNNGV. The CDR3 DNA sequence: TGTGCCAGCAGCGAGGGACAGTCGGCCGGGGAGCTGTTTTTT. Its translation is CASSEGQSAGELFF.

V gene TRBV20-1 combines with J gene TRBJ2-5; TRBD1 aligns across 7 bases. Germline V gives CDR1 DFQATT, CDR2 SNEGSKA (reference sequence). The trim removed 3 bases at V and 2 bases at J, leaving 12 bases unmatched. This CDR3 comprises 16 residues. The CDR3 sequence: CSASDGTANDQETQYF. In DNA, the CDR3 is TGCAGTGCTAGTGATGGGACAGCCAATGATCAAGAGACCCAGTACTTC.

The chain carries TRBV29-1 and TRBJ1-2, with 7 bases lining up with TRBD1. The germline V gene encodes CDR1 SQVTM and CDR2 ANQGSEA. CDR3 length: 13 amino acids. The J segment lost 4 bases and the V segment lost 6 bases, leaving 8 bases of the junction unmatched. CDR3 region: CSVSGGPAYGYTF. For the CDR3, the DNA is TGCAGCGTGTCAGGGGGACCGGCCTATGGCTACACCTTC.

This clonotype appeared many times. The chain is built from TRBV20-1 and TRBJ2-3; no reliable D call. V lost 6 bases, J lost 2 bases, and 3 bases lay in between. The germline V gene encodes CDR1 DFQATT and CDR2 SNEGSKA (reference sequence). The CDR3 covers 10 residues. The CDR3 DNA reads as TGCAGTGCCAACACAGATACGCAGTATTTT. This gives the protein CSANTDTQYF.

This clonotype came up many times. The chain employs TRBV6-1 and TRBJ2-2; D is unclear. Trimming stripped 6 bases from V and 0 bases from J, with 8 bases between. CDR1 is MNHNS, CDR2 SASEGT, per germline. The length of the CDR3 is 14 residues. The CDR3 sequence is CASSGPANTGELFF. CDR3 sequence (DNA): TGTGCCAGCAGCGGACCAGCGAACACCGGGGAGCTGTTTTTT.

As to this clonotype: A read error may explain this, as a much larger clone is one base away. The J gene is TRBJ2-1, the V gene TRBV7-2; TRBD2 agrees at 8 bases. The CDR3 is made up of 15 amino acids. Germline trimming cut 4 bases from V and 4 bases from J; bases unmatched to any gene: 6. The V gene's germline CDR1 is SGHTA and CDR2 FQGNSA. For the CDR3, the DNA is TGTGCCAGCAGCTACGAGACTAGCGCTTACAATGAGCAGTTCTTC. Residues: CASSYETSAYNEQFF.

This chain joins TRBV4-3 and TRBJ2-2, with D perhaps matching TRBD1 or TRBD2 (6 bases each). Germline V gives CDR1 LGHNA, CDR2 YSLEER. V was clipped by 2 bases and J by 7 bases, with 14 bases between them. This CDR3 has 15 residues. The CDR3 nucleotides are TGCGCCAGCAGCCAACCAGGGGCGGGGTTCGGGGAGCTGTTTTTT. The encoded protein is CASSQPGAGFGELFF.

This clonotype was observed many times. The rearrangement joins TRBV5-5 to TRBJ1-5; possibly TRBD1 for D (5 bases). The CDR3 consists of 12 residues. Trimming cost V 2 bases and J 7 bases, with 7 bases left between them. Germline loops: CDR1 SGHKS, CDR2 YYEKEE (reference sequence). This CDR3 reads CASSFWGQPQHF. The CDR3 nucleotides read TGTGCCAGCAGCTTCTGGGGGCAGCCCCAGCATTTT.

This clonotype showed up many times. V gene TRBV2 combines with J gene TRBJ1-6, with D perhaps matching TRBD1 (5 bases). The V and J ends lost 8 bases and 9 bases respectively, with 20 bases between them. The CDR3 contains 15 residues. Germline loops: CDR1 SNHLY, CDR2 FYNNEI. The CDR3 loop reads CASPGLGDEGSPLHF. In DNA form, the CDR3 reads TGTGCCAGCCCTGGTCTAGGGGACGAAGGTTCACCCCTCCACTTT.

This clonotype has at least ten counts. The chain carries TRBV7-2 and TRBJ2-1, with 9 positions matching TRBD2. This CDR3 region has 16 residues. The ends lost 7 bases at V and 2 bases at J; junction bases unmatched: 9. Germline assignment: CDR1 SGHTA and CDR2 FQGNSA. The CDR3 region is CASTRSGGSTYNEQFF. In nucleotides, the CDR3 is TGTGCCAGCACCCGTAGCGGGGGTTCCACCTACAATGAGCAGTTCTTC.

The rearrangement links TRBV12-3 or TRBV12-4 to TRBJ2-5; tentatively, D is TRBD2 (6 bases). The CDR3 consists of 14 residues. Trimming left V 7 bases short and J 2 bases short, with 14 bases between. CDR3 loop: CASTLDYFQETQYF. CDR3 DNA: TGTGCCAGCACCTTGGACTATTTTCAAGAGACCCAGTACTTC.

This clonotype was picked up many times. The genes are TRBV29-1 and TRBJ1-2, with 10 bases lining up with TRBD1. Trimming removed 3 bases from V and 2 bases from J; junction bases left unmatched: 3. Germline CDR1 is SQVTM and CDR2 is ANQGSEA. This CDR3 is built from 14 residues. This CDR3 is CSVDEGQGNYGYTF. The CDR3 region has the DNA TGCAGCGTTGACGAGGGACAGGGGAACTATGGCTACACCTTC.